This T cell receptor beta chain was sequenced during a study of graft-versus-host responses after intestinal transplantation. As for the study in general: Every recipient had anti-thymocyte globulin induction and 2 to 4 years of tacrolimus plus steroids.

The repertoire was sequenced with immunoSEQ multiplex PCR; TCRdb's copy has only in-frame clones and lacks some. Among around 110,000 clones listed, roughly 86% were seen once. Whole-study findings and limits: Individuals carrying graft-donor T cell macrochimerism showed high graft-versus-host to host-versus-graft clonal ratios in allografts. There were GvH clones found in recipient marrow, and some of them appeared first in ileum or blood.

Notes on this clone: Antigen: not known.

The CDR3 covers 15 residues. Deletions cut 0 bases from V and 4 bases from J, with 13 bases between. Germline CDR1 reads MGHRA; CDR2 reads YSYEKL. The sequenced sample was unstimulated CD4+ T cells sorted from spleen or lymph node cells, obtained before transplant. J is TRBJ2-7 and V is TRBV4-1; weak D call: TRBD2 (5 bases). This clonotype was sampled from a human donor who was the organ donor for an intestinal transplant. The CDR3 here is CASSQEWQRRYEQYF. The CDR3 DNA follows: TGCGCCAGCAGCCAAGAGTGGCAGAGGAGGTACGAGCAGTACTTC.